The 7 T cell receptor beta chains given below trace back to one sample, sequenced in a study of blood T cell repertoires in COVID-19. TCRdb's copy holds only in-frame clones and misses some; the assay was immunoSEQ multiplex PCR. The sample carries 190,000 or so clones, roughly 80% recorded once. The material sequenced was peripheral blood. The source is a man aged 55 to 70 with COVID-19, enrolled during active disease.

The rearrangement joins TRBV18 to TRBJ1-1; tentative D call: TRBD1 (5 bases). The CDR3 spans 16 residues. V gave up 4 bases and J gave up 6 bases, with 21 bases separating them. Germline loops: CDR1 KGHSH, CDR2 LQKENI. The CDR3 sequence: CASSLSQPGGGAEAFF. CDR3 coding DNA: TGTGCCAGCTCACTCAGCCAGCCGGGCGGGGGGGCTGAAGCTTTCTTT.

This rearrangement joins TRBV18 to TRBJ2-7, with 9 bases identical to TRBD1. This CDR3 contains 14 residues. CDR1 and CDR2 from the germline V gene are KGHSH and LQKENI. The junction had 3 bases not matched to a gene; V was cut back by 1 base and J by 5 bases. The chain's CDR3 is CASSPRGTGNEQYF. CDR3 DNA: TGTGCCAGCTCACCACGGGGGACAGGGAACGAGCAGTACTTC.

The rearrangement uses TRBV7-9 and TRBJ2-5; D uncertain. The CDR3 is 14 residues long. V was trimmed by 2 bases and J by 2 bases, leaving 9 bases between them. Germline V gene sequence: CDR1 SEHNR, CDR2 FQNEAQ (reference sequence). CDR3 residues: CASSLRLDQETQYF. As DNA, the CDR3 is TGTGCCAGCAGCTTAAGACTTGATCAAGAGACCCAGTACTTC.

The rearrangement uses TRBV9 and TRBJ1-3; D is ambiguous. The CDR3 is 17 residues long. Trimming took off 0 bases at V and 0 bases at J, with 13 bases between the two ends. Germline V lookup: CDR1 SGDLS, CDR2 YYNGEE. Here the CDR3 reads CASSVGGPQNSGNTIYF. CDR3 coding DNA: TGTGCCAGCAGCGTAGGTGGCCCGCAAAACTCTGGAAACACCATATATTTT.

V and J are TRBV27 and TRBJ2-3; 9 bases map to TRBD1. V trimming: 6 bases; J trimming: 4 bases; junction bases outside the gene matches: 8. Germline CDR1 MNHEY, CDR2 SMNVEV (reference sequence). The CDR3 runs 15 residues. The CDR3 sequence: CASSPLRQGADTQYF. The DNA for the CDR3 is TGTGCCAGCAGCCCCCTTAGACAGGGGGCAGATACGCAGTATTTT.

J is TRBJ1-3 and V is TRBV3-1 (or the pseudogene TRBV3-2); D is undetermined. The CDR3 spans 13 residues. V gave up 2 bases and J gave up 6 bases, with 8 bases separating them. From germline, CDR1 is LGHDT and CDR2 YNNKEL (reference sequence). The CDR3 sequence: CASSQFPLNTIYF. For the CDR3, the DNA is TGTGCCAGCAGCCAATTTCCACTAAACACCATATATTTT.

Regarding this clone: The same CDR3 arises from other DNA sequences in this sample as well. The chain is built from TRBV5-1 and TRBJ2-3; 7 nucleotides align to TRBD1. This CDR3 has 15 residues. After removal of 0 bases from V and 1 base from J, the junction contained 2 bases not matched to a gene. In germline, CDR1 is SGHRS, CDR2 YFSETQ. The CDR3 DNA is TGCGCCAGCAGCTTGGGACAGGGAGGCACAGATACGCAGTATTTT. Encoded protein: CASSLGQGGTDTQYF.